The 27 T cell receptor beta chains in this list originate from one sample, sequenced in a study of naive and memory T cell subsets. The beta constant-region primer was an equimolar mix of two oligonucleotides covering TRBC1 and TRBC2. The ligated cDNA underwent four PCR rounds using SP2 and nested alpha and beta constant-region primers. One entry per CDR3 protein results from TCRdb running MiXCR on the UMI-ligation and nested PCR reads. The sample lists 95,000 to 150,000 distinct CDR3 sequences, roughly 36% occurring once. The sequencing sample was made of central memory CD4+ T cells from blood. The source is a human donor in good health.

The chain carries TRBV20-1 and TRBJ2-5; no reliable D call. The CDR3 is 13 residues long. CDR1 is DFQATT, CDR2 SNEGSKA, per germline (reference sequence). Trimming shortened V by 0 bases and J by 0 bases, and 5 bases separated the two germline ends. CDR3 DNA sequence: TGCAGTGCTAGAGATATGTACCAAGAGACCCAGTACTTC. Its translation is CSARDMYQETQYF.

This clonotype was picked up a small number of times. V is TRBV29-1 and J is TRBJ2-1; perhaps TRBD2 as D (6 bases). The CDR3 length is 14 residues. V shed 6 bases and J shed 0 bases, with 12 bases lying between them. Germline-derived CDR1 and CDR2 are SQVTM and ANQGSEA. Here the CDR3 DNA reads TGCAGCGTAGGACTACCGAGCTCCTACAATGAGCAGTTCTTC. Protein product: CSVGLPSSYNEQFF.

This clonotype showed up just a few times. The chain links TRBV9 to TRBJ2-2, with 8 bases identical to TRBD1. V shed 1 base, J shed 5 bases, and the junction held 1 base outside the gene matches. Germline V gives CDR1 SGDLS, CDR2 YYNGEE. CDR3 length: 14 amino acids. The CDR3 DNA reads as TGTGCCAGCAGCGTACACAGGGGGACCGGGGAGCTGTTTTTT. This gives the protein CASSVHRGTGELFF.

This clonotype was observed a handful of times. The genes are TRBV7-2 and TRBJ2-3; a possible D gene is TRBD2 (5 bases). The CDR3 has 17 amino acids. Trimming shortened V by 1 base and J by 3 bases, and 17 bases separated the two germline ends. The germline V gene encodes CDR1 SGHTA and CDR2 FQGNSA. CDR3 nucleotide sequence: TGTGCCAGCAGCTTAGTTGGGCTCATCCGGGGAACAGATACGCAGTATTTT. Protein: CASSLVGLIRGTDTQYF.

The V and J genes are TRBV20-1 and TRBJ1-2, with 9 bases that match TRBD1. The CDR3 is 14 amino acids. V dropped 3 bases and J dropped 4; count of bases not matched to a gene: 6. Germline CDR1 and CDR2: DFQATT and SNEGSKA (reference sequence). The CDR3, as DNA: TGCAGTGCTAGTGGGGACAGGGCTACCTATGGCTACACCTTC. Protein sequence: CSASGDRATYGYTF.

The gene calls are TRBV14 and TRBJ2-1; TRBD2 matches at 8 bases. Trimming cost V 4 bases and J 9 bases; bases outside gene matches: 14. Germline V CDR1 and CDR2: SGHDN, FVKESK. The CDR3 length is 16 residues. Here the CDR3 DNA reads TGTGCCAGCAGCCTTTTCGGGAGGGCCTTGTTCATTGAGCAGTTCTTC. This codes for CASSLFGRALFIEQFF. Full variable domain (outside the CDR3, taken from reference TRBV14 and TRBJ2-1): EAGVTQFPSHSVIEKGQTVTLRCDPISGHDNLYWYRRVMGKEIKFLLHFVKESKQDESGMPNNRFLAERTGGTYSTLKVQPAELEDSGVYFCASSLFGRALFIEQFFGPGTRLTVL.

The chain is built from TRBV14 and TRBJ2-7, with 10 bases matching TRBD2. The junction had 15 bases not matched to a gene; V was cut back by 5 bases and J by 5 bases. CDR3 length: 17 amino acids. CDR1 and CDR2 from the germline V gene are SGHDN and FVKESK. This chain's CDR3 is CASSKTGLAGDNDEQYF. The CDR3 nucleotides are TGTGCCAGCAGCAAGACCGGCCTAGCGGGAGACAACGACGAGCAGTACTTC.

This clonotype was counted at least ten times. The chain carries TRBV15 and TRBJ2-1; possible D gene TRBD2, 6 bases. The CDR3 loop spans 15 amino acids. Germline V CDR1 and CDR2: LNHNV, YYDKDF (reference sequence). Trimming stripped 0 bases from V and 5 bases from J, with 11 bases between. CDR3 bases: TGTGCCACCAGCAGAGATGGGACTGCAGACAATGAGCAGTTCTTC. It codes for CATSRDGTADNEQFF.

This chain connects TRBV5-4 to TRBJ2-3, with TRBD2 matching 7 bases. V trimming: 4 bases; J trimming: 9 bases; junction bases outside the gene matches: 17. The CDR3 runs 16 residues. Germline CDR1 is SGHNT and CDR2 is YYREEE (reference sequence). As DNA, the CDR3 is TGTGCCAGCAGCCCGCCGGGACTATCAGACACATGGACGCAGTATTTT. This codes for CASSPPGLSDTWTQYF.

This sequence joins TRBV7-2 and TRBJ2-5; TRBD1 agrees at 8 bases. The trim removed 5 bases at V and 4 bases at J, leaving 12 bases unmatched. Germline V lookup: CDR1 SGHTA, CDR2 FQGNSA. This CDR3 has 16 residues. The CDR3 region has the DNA TGTGCCAGCAGCCCGGGCCGACAGGGGCCGGGAGAGACCCAGTACTTC. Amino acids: CASSPGRQGPGETQYF.

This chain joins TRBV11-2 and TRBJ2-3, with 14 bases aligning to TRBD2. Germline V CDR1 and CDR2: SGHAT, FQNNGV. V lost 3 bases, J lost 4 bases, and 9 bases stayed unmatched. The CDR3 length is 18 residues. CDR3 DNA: TGTGCCAGCAGCTTCTTTGGACTAGCGGGGGGAGGGTCAGATACGCAGTATTTT. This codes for CASSFFGLAGGGSDTQYF.

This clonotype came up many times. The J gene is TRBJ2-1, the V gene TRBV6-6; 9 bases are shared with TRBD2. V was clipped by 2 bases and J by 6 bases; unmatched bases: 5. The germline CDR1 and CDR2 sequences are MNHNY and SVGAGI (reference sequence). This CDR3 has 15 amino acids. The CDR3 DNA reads TGTGCCAGCAGTTACGGGACTAGCAGGTTCAATGAGCAGTTCTTC. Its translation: CASSYGTSRFNEQFF.

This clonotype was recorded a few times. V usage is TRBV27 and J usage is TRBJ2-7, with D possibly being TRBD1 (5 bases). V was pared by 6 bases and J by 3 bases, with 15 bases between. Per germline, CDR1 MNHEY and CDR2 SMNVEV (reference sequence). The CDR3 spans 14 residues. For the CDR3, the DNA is TGTGCCAGCAGGAGAGGTGGACAAGGCTACGAGCAGTACTTC. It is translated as CASRRGGQGYEQYF.

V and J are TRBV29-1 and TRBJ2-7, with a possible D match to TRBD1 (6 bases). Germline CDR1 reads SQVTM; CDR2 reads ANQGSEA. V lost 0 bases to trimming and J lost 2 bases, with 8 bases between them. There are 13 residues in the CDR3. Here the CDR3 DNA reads TGCAGCGTTGAAGACAGGGGTACCTACGAGCAGTACTTC. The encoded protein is CSVEDRGTYEQYF.

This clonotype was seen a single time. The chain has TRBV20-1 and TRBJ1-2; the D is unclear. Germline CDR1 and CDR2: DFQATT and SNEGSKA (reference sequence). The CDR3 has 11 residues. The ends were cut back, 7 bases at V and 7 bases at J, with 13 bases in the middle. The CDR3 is CSVKVGSGYTF. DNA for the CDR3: TGCAGTGTCAAGGTCGGCTCTGGCTACACCTTC.

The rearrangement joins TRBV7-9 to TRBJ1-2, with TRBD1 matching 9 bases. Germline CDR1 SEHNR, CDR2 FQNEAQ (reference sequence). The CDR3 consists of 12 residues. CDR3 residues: CRTGAWGYGYTF. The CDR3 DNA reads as TGTCGGACAGGGGCCTGGGGCTATGGCTACACCTTC.

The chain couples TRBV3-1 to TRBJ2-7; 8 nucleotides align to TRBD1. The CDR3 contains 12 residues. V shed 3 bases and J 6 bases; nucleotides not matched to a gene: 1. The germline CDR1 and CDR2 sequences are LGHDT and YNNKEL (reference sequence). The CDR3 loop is CASSQQGAEQYF. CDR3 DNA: TGTGCCAGCAGCCAGCAGGGGGCCGAGCAGTACTTC.

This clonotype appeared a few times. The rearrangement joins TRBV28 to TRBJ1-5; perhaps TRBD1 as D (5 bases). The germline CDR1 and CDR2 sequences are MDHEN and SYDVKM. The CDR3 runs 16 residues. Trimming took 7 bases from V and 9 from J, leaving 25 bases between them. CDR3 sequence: CASINGGGGSLGPQHF. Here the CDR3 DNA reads TGTGCCAGCATCAACGGGGGGGGAGGATCGTTGGGGCCCCAGCATTTT.

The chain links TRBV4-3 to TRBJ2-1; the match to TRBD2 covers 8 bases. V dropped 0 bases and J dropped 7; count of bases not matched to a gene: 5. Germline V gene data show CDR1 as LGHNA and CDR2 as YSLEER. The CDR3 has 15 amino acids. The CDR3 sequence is CASSQDRGGQNEQFF. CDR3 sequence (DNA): TGCGCCAGCAGCCAAGATCGGGGGGGGCAGAATGAGCAGTTCTTC.

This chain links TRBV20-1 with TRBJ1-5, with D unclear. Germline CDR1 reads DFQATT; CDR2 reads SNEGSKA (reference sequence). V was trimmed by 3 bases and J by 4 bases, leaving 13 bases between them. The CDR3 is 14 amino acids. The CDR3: CSASPGKANQPQHF. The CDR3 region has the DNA TGCAGTGCTAGCCCGGGGAAGGCGAATCAGCCCCAGCATTTT.

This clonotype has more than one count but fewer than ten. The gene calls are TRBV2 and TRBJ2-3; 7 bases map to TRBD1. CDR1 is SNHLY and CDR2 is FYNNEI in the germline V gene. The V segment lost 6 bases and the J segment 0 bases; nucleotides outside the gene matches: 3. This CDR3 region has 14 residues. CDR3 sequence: CASRGQSSTDTQYF. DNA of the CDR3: TGTGCCAGCAGGGGACAGTCTAGCACAGATACGCAGTATTTT.

CDR3 DNA sequence: TGTGCCAGCTCACCACCGAGCGGTACTGAAAAACTGTTTTTT. Amino acid sequence: CASSPPSGTEKLFF. The V gene is TRBV18, the J gene TRBJ1-4; unclear D gene. Per germline, CDR1 KGHSH and CDR2 LQKENI. The V and J ends lost 0 bases and 7 bases respectively, with 9 bases between them. The CDR3 length is 14 residues.

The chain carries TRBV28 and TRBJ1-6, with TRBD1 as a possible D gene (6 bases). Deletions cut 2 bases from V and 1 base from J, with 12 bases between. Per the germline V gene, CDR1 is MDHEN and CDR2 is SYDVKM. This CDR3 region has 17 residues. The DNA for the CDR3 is TGTGCCAGCAGTTTAACAGGGAGAGGATCCTATAATTCACCCCTCCACTTT. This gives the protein CASSLTGRGSYNSPLHF.

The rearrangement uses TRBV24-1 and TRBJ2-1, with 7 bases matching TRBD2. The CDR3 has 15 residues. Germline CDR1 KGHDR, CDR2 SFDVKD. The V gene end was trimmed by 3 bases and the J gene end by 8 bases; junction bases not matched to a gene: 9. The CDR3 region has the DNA TGTGCCACCAGTGATGCAAGGACTAGTGACGATGAGCAGTTCTTC. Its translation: CATSDARTSDDEQFF.

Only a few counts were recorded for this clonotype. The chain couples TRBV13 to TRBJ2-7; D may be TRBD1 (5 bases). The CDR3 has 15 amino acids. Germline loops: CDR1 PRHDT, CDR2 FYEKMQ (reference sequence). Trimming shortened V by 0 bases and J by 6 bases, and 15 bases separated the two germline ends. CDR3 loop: CASSLGDVKRGEQYF. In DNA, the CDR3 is TGTGCCAGCAGCTTAGGGGACGTAAAAAGGGGCGAGCAGTACTTC.

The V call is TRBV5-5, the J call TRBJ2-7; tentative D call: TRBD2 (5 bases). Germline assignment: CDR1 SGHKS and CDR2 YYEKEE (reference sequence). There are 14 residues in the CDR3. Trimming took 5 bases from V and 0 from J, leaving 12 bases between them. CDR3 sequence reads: CASSYGLSSYEQYF. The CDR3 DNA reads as TGTGCCAGCAGTTACGGACTTAGCTCCTACGAGCAGTACTTC.

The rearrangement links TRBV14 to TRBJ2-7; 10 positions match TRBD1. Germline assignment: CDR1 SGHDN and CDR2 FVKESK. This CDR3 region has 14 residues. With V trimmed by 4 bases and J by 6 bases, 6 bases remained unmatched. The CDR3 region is CASSLDRGRFEQYF. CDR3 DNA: TGTGCCAGCAGCCTCGACAGGGGGCGGTTCGAGCAGTACTTC.